These 20 T cell receptor beta chains originate from one sample sequenced in a study of monozygotic twins with inflammatory bowel disease (dated by TCRdb to the late 2010s). The method behind the library was 5' RACE. TCRdb records Illumina HiSeq 2500 as the sequencer. TCRdb reprocessed the raw reads; every CDR3 protein sequence is a single record, and DNA is not supplied. Per the sample table, the count is 170,000 or so distinct CDR3 sequences. The biggest ten clones account for around 7% of the sample. Sequencing used blood. Source of these receptors: a human donor with ulcerative colitis or Crohn's disease, or a healthy co-twin of an affected twin (not recorded which).

The V gene is TRBV12-3 or TRBV12-4, the J gene TRBJ1-6; TCRdb reports TRBD1, a call that lacks DNA to check it against. The CDR3 loop spans 14 amino acids. This CDR3 is CASSFRGSNSPLHF.

The chain uses TRBV11-2 and TRBJ2-3. The CDR3 has 15 residues. The V gene's germline CDR1 is SGHAT and CDR2 FQNNGV. The CDR3 here is CASSLDWLAKDTQYF.

The V gene is TRBV15, the J gene TRBJ2-2; TCRdb lists TRBD1, though no DNA is available to test this call. This CDR3 has 17 residues. CDR1 and CDR2 (germline): LNHNV, YYDKDF (reference sequence). The CDR3 region is CATSPTGTGALGGELFF.

The rearrangement uses TRBV6-5 and TRBJ2-7. Germline CDR1 reads MNHEY; CDR2 reads SVGAGI. The CDR3 runs 15 residues. The CDR3 sequence: CASSYWTGGAYEQYF.

This chain uses TRBV20-1 with TRBJ1-5; TCRdb gives TRBD1 as the D gene, but with no DNA this cannot be confirmed. This CDR3 is built from 15 residues. Germline CDR1 reads DFQATT; CDR2 reads SNEGSKA (reference sequence). The CDR3 loop is CSARRDRGHGQPQHF.

The chain joins TRBV28 to TRBJ2-7; without DNA, the TCRdb call of TRBD2 cannot be checked. This CDR3 comprises 14 residues. Germline V gene data show CDR1 as MDHEN and CDR2 as SYDVKM. The CDR3 region is CASSLPRDPYEQYF.

CDR3 in amino acids: CSASRRQGFRVGPYEQYF. V is TRBV20-1 and J is TRBJ2-7; the TCRdb D gene call, TRBD1, has no DNA to confirm it. CDR3 length equals 18 residues. In germline, CDR1 is DFQATT, CDR2 SNEGSKA (reference sequence).

The chain couples TRBV7-2 to TRBJ2-3; TCRdb gives TRBD1 as the D gene, but with no DNA this cannot be confirmed. The CDR3 is 15 residues long. The germline CDR1 and CDR2 sequences are SGHTA and FQGNSA. The CDR3 sequence: CASSAGHFSTDTQYF.

This chain joins TRBV3-1 and TRBJ1-4; TCRdb designates TRBD1, a call that cannot be tested without DNA. CDR1 is LGHDT, CDR2 YNNKEL, per germline (reference sequence). This CDR3 comprises 14 residues. The CDR3 spells CASSQDRGREKLFF.

The J gene is TRBJ1-6, the V gene TRBV25-1; there is no DNA to check the TCRdb D call of TRBD1. The CDR3 spans 13 residues. The V gene's germline CDR1 is MGHDK and CDR2 SYGVNS. CDR3 residues: CASSVSRGSPLHF.

The rearrangement uses TRBV20-1 and TRBJ2-2; TCRdb's D call, TRBD1, is unchecked because there is no DNA. This CDR3 is built from 15 residues. The germline CDR1 and CDR2 sequences are DFQATT and SNEGSKA (reference sequence). The CDR3 sequence is CSARRVGGTHGELFF.

The J gene is TRBJ2-1, the V gene TRBV24-1; TCRdb outputs TRBD1, but without DNA this stays unchecked. The CDR3 sequence is 15 residues long. The germline V gene has CDR1 KGHDR and CDR2 SFDVKD. The CDR3 sequence is CATSDYRGPGDEQFF.

The chain is built from TRBV6-5 and TRBJ2-7; TCRdb lists TRBD1, though no DNA is available to test this call. The CDR3 length is 13 residues. CDR1 MNHEY and CDR2 SVGAGI come from the germline V gene. The CDR3 spells CASSLDRGDEQYF.

The rearrangement joins TRBV12-3 or TRBV12-4 to TRBJ2-2. The CDR3 length is 13 residues. The CDR3 loop reads CASSSQTTGELFF.

The genes are TRBV10-3 and TRBJ2-7; TCRdb names TRBD2, which stays unverified in the absence of DNA. The CDR3 has 16 residues. Germline V gene sequence: CDR1 ENHRY, CDR2 SYGVKD. The CDR3 loop is CAISASGSHSSYEQYF.

The chain links TRBV6-1 to TRBJ1-2. Germline V lookup: CDR1 MNHNS, CDR2 SASEGT. The CDR3 consists of 14 residues. The CDR3 is CASIEGNSNYGYTF.

The chain combines TRBV20-1 with TRBJ1-5. The CDR3 length is 15 residues. The germline CDR1 and CDR2 sequences are DFQATT and SNEGSKA (reference sequence). The CDR3 here is CSAIRTRLSNQPQHF.

V is TRBV30 and J is TRBJ1-2. The CDR3 has 14 amino acids. CDR1 GTSNPN and CDR2 SVGIG come from the germline V gene (reference sequence). CDR3 sequence reads: CAWESSLLNYGYTF.

The chain has TRBV5-4 and TRBJ2-3; the D call from TCRdb, TRBD2, cannot be confirmed without DNA. This CDR3 is 14 amino acids long. CDR1 is SGHNT, CDR2 YYREEE, per germline (reference sequence). The CDR3 is CASSPGGATDTQYF. The entire variable domain, with the rest obtained from reference TRBV5-4 and TRBJ2-3, is as follows: ETGVTQSPTHLIKTRGQQVTLRCSSQSGHNTVSWYQQALGQGPQFIFQYYREEENGRGNFPPRFSGLQFPNYSSELNVNALELDDSALYLCASSPGGATDTQYFGPGTRLTVL.

This rearrangement joins TRBV4-2 to TRBJ1-1; the D gene TCRdb calls, TRBD1, cannot be checked with no DNA. The CDR3 spans 15 residues. Germline lookup yields CDR1 LGHNA and CDR2 YNFKEQ. CDR3 loop: CASSRAGQGDTEAFF.